This T cell receptor beta chain was sequenced in a study of cytomegalovirus exposure and HLA in healthy donors. Study-wide results and caveats: TCR beta V- and J-gene trimming was later associated with a missense DCLRE1C variant. Accurate prediction of HLA-A and HLA-B alleles (for most subjects) was reportedly achieved from TCR beta sequences. Earlier analysis yielded a pattern in which most TCR beta V segments were productive about 87% or about 30% of the time. In the analysis, some V segments, TRBV6-2 and TRBV6-3 included, were excluded as indistinguishable.

The PCR employed 60 Vbeta primers together with 13 Jbeta primers. Some clones are missing from TCRdb's copy, which holds only in-frame ones; the method was immunoSEQ multiplex PCR. The sample has some 43,000 clones, and its top ten clones hold roughly 1.8%. The CDR3 sequence is 14 residues long. V was shortened by 4 bases and J by 4 bases, with 15 bases between the two germline ends. Germline V CDR1 and CDR2: SGDLS, YYNGEE. Regarding this clone: Its antigen is not known.

The sample consisted of PBMCs. The V and J genes are TRBV9 and TRBJ2-7; no reliable D call. This clonotype was obtained from a woman aged 25 to 45 in good health and CMV-seronegative. As DNA, the CDR3 is TGTGCCAGCAGCCGGCGGTCCCCCGGGTACGAGCAGTACTTC. Translated: CASSRRSPGYEQYF.